The 20 T cell receptor beta chains presented below share a single source sample, sequenced in a study of PD-1 blockade in classical Hodgkin lymphoma. The protocol was immunoSEQ multiplex PCR, while the TCRdb copy is restricted to in-frame clones and leaves out a portion. The sample records around 99,000 clones, roughly 81% being singletons. All patients relapsed after autologous stem cell transplantation, and brentuximab vedotin exposure varied. The specimen comprised peripheral blood mononuclear cells (PBMCs), sampled before the second cycle of nivolumab. The source of these receptors is a human donor with classical Hodgkin lymphoma.

This sequence joins TRBV6-1 and TRBJ1-1; perhaps TRBD1 as D (5 bases). The CDR3 totals 13 residues. Trimming cost V 3 bases and J 10 bases, with 15 bases left between them. Germline V gives CDR1 MNHNS, CDR2 SASEGT. In nucleotides, the CDR3 is TGTGCCAGCAGTGAGGTTTGGGCGCAGGGAGCTTTCTTT. This translates into CASSEVWAQGAFF.

V is TRBV6-4 and J is TRBJ1-2; D perhaps matches TRBD1 (6 bases). There are 13 residues in the CDR3. Germline CDR1 is MRHNA and CDR2 is SNTAGT. Trimming cost V 5 bases and J 2 bases, with 9 bases left between them. The CDR3 is CASSSTGNYGYTF. The CDR3 DNA sequence: TGTGCCAGCAGTAGCACAGGGAACTATGGCTACACCTTC.

The rearrangement joins TRBV29-1 to TRBJ1-1; possibly TRBD1 for D (6 bases). The germline V and J ends were trimmed by 7 bases and 2 bases, with 17 bases remaining between them. The germline V gene has CDR1 SQVTM and CDR2 ANQGSEA. This CDR3 contains 14 residues. This CDR3 reads CSANGGGGNTEAFF. CDR3 sequence (DNA): TGCAGCGCCAACGGAGGAGGGGGTAACACTGAAGCTTTCTTT. The whole variable domain, filled in from reference TRBV29-1 and TRBJ1-1, reads SAVISQKPSRDICQRGTSLTIQCQVDSQVTMMFWYRQQPGQSLTLIATANQGSEATYESGFVIDKFPISRPNLTFSTLTVSNMSPEDSSIYLCSANGGGGNTEAFFGQGTRLTVV.

This rearrangement joins TRBV7-6 to TRBJ2-7; 7 bases match TRBD2. The CDR3 has 13 amino acids. Unmatched junction bases numbered 6, after V lost 5 bases and J lost 5 bases. The germline V gene encodes CDR1 SGHVS and CDR2 FNYEAQ. CDR3 in DNA: TGTGCCAGCAGCCAGACAGCGGGGAACGAGCAGTACTTC. Protein: CASSQTAGNEQYF.

This chain joins TRBV21-1 and TRBJ1-5; the table names TRBD1, a call not compared with the DNA. TRBV21-1 is given as a pseudogene. The CDR3 runs to 18 residues. The CDR3 sequence is CASRTGGQVPYSNQPQHF. The CDR3 DNA sequence: TGTGCCAGCAGAACTGGAGGACAGGTCCCGTATAGCAATCAGCCCCAGCATTTT.

The rearrangement uses TRBV5-6 and TRBJ2-3, with D hard to call. From germline, CDR1 is SGHDT and CDR2 YYEEEE. This CDR3 is 16 amino acids long. Trimming shortened V by 1 base and J by 0 bases, and 12 bases separated the two germline ends. The CDR3 bases are TGTGCCAGCAGCTTGCCCCAAGTCCCTAGCACAGATACGCAGTATTTT. Its translation: CASSLPQVPSTDTQYF.

This CDR3 reads CASSDPGRFTEAFF. The CDR3 DNA is TGTGCCAGCAGTGATCCCGGACGGTTCACTGAAGCTTTCTTT. The chain carries TRBV6-1 and TRBJ1-1; D call uncertain. The V gene lost 3 bases and the J gene lost 4 bases, with 12 bases spanning the gap. The CDR3 has 14 residues. Germline V gene lookup returns CDR1 MNHNS and CDR2 SASEGT.

The chain has TRBV30 and TRBJ1-1; D gene ambiguous. This CDR3 comprises 12 residues. Trimming stripped 0 bases from V and 5 bases from J, with 7 bases between. CDR1 is GTSNPN, CDR2 SVGIG, per germline (reference sequence). This CDR3 is CAWSVRGTEAFF. In DNA, the CDR3 is TGTGCCTGGAGTGTCCGGGGTACTGAAGCTTTCTTT.

This clone showed up just a few times. V gene TRBV19 combines with J gene TRBJ2-3; D is undetermined. V was pared by 4 bases and J by 7 bases, with 9 bases between. The CDR3 is made up of 12 amino acids. Germline CDR1 LNHDA, CDR2 SQIVND (reference sequence). CDR3 coding DNA: TGTGCCAGTAGTAGGGATCGTAATACGCAGTATTTT. This sequence encodes CASSRDRNTQYF.

The chain joins TRBV5-8 to TRBJ2-1; tentatively, D is TRBD1 (6 bases). The CDR3 has 12 amino acids. The ends were cut back, 0 bases at V and 15 bases at J, with 13 bases in the middle. From germline, CDR1 is SGHTS and CDR2 YDEGEE. The CDR3 nucleotides are TGTGCCAGCAGCTTGGTGGCAGGGGTTAGGTTCTTC. Translation: CASSLVAGVRFF.

Here the CDR3 DNA reads TGTGCCAGCACCAAGGGAACGGACAGCGCGGACACCGGGGAGCTGTTTTTT. Protein product: CASTKGTDSADTGELFF. The J gene is TRBJ2-2, the V gene TRBV28, with D possibly being TRBD1 (6 bases). From germline, CDR1 is MDHEN and CDR2 SYDVKM. V was shortened by 7 bases and J by 3 bases, with 21 bases between the two germline ends. The CDR3 is made up of 17 amino acids.

The chain uses TRBV5-1 and TRBJ2-7; TRBD1 aligns across 7 bases. The CDR3 contains 14 residues. After removal of 4 bases from V and 0 bases from J, the junction contained 4 bases not matched to a gene. CDR1 is SGHRS, CDR2 YFSETQ, per germline. CDR3 DNA sequence: TGCGCCAGCAGCCGGACAGGCCCCTCCTACGAGCAGTACTTC. Its protein is CASSRTGPSYEQYF.

V and J are TRBV1 and TRBJ2-1; the table's D call of TRBD1 was not tested on the DNA. TRBV1 corresponds to a pseudogene. The CDR3 sequence is 17 residues long. For the CDR3, the DNA is TGCACCAGCAGCCAAGAAGCAGGGCTAAGCTCCTACAATGAGCAGTTCTTC. Protein sequence: CTSSQEAGLSSYNEQFF.

The rearrangement joins TRBV19 to TRBJ1-1, with a weak D call TRBD1 (6 bases). Per the germline V gene, CDR1 is LNHDA and CDR2 is SQIVND (reference sequence). The V end was cut by 7 bases, the J end by 1 base, with 13 bases between. This CDR3 region has 14 residues. CDR3 nucleotides: TGTGCCAGTAACAACGGACAGAAGAACACTGAAGCTTTCTTT. Translating it yields CASNNGQKNTEAFF.

The chain couples TRBV2 to TRBJ1-2; D not resolved. V lost 4 bases and J lost 5, with 5 bases in between. The CDR3 covers 11 residues. Germline V gene sequence: CDR1 SNHLY, CDR2 FYNNEI. CDR3 bases: TGTGCCAGCAGTGTGTCATATGGCTACACCTTC. Protein sequence: CASSVSYGYTF.

This clone was picked up one time. This chain links TRBV5-1 with TRBJ2-7, with D perhaps TRBD2 (6 bases). Per germline, CDR1 SGHRS and CDR2 YFSETQ. V lost 7 bases and J 5 bases, leaving 13 bases between the germline ends. This CDR3 spans 12 amino acids. As DNA, the CDR3 is TGCGCCAGCGGGCAGGGACTCCACGAGCAGTACTTC. It is translated as CASGQGLHEQYF. The full variable domain, with the rest looked up from reference TRBV5-1 and TRBJ2-7, is KAGVTQTPRYLIKTRGQQVTLSCSPISGHRSVSWYQQTPGQGLQFLFEYFSETQRNKGNFPGRFSGRQFSNSRSEMNVSTLELGDSALYLCASGQGLHEQYFGPGTRLTVT.

The genes are TRBV28 and TRBJ2-2; D is perhaps TRBD1 or TRBD2 (5 bases each). The CDR3 loop spans 17 amino acids. V lost 1 base and J lost 0, with 12 bases in between. CDR1 is MDHEN, CDR2 SYDVKM, per germline. CDR3 sequence (DNA): TGTGCCAGCAGTTTATTGGGGACCGGCGCGAACACCGGGGAGCTGTTTTTT. Translated, it gives CASSLLGTGANTGELFF.

This clone was counted a few times. This chain joins TRBV5-1 and TRBJ2-3; D perhaps matches TRBD2 (5 bases). Germline loops: CDR1 SGHRS, CDR2 YFSETQ. Trimming removed 0 bases at V and 1 base at J, with 9 bases between. The CDR3 length is 15 residues. CDR3: CASSLEVGGTDTQYF. The CDR3, as DNA: TGCGCCAGCAGCTTGGAGGTCGGGGGCACAGATACGCAGTATTTT.

CDR3 coding DNA: TGCGCCAGCAGCCAACCCGGCGGGACCCACTACGACGCCTACGAGCAGTACTTC. This sequence encodes CASSQPGGTHYDAYEQYF. This sequence joins TRBV4-1 and TRBJ2-7; D possibly corresponds to TRBD2 (6 bases). Trimming left V 2 bases short and J 2 bases short, with 22 bases between. The CDR3 loop spans 18 amino acids. Per the germline V gene, CDR1 is MGHRA and CDR2 is YSYEKL.

This chain uses TRBV18 with TRBJ2-1, with 7 bases aligning to TRBD1. Germline loops: CDR1 KGHSH, CDR2 LQKENI. Germline trimming cut 3 bases from V and 5 bases from J; bases unmatched to any gene: 4. This CDR3 region has 14 residues. For the CDR3, the DNA is TGTGCCAGCTCACCCGGGACAGTAGACAATGAGCAGTTCTTC. Its protein is CASSPGTVDNEQFF.